This T cell receptor beta chain was found in a study of cytomegalovirus exposure and HLA in healthy donors (dated by TCRdb to 2016 to 2017). Background for the entire study: In an earlier analysis of several hundred of the donors, 276 Gb of sequence data and 100 million or so unique TCR beta sequences from about 190 million T cells were reported. Donor age, sex, ethnicity and CMV serostatus were collected together with the repertoire data. Class I and class II HLA loci were covered by the typing at four-digit resolution. A later genetic analysis took genome-wide SNP genotypes for about three fifths of the 666 donors and used that subset as a discovery cohort. In a later analysis, previously published TCR beta repertoires from more than 500 donors were re-analyzed and high-resolution HLA genotyping was added so that TCR occurrence patterns could be studied. Of the 398 genotyped donors, 65% to 90% fell in the genetic ancestry cluster associated with self-reported Caucasian donors. Roughly 300 gigabases of sequencing data and around 85 million unique TCR sequences made up an early release that covered over 550 HLA-typed donors. High-throughput TCR immunosequencing, statistical association of individual TCRs with disease status, and machine learning were combined to predict cytomegalovirus infection status. In the later analysis, no new phenotypic data were used to find candidate immune exposures; instead, reliance was placed on TCR beta sequences and their occurrence across donors. The study aimed to test whether signatures of past pathogen exposure could be identified by cataloging public T cell receptors. Typing coverage differed by locus: A, B, C, DRB1 and DQB1 were typed in roughly 620-640 donors, DQA1 in 522, DPA1 in approximately 600, and DPB1 in approximately 450. The study used immunosequencing to profile the T cell repertoires of several hundred subjects and linked those repertoires to cytomegalovirus serostatus. Several DR-DQ haplotypes were handled as single units for association and clustering because linkage in the cohort was strong. Every discovery cohort repertoire had been produced on one sequencing platform. Among several hundred genotyped donors of the cohort, an average of about 240,000 unique TCR beta nucleotide sequences was sequenced per donor, of which about 19% were non-productive. In addition to the first cohort of roughly 670 subjects, a separate validation cohort of 130 or so different subjects was used. To decide whether each TCR beta V gene segment behaved as functional or pseudogenic, an earlier analysis of approximately 620 of the donors relied on high-throughput TCR beta sequencing. What the work shows at the level of the full study, not this receptor alone: In a later analysis, TCR association rates were found to vary across HLA loci, with the most associated TCRs seen for DRB1 alleles and the fewest for HLA-C alleles. It was suggested by the authors that the approach could potentially be generalized to other disease states and immunological phenotypes. Specific HLA alleles were associated with 15,000 to 20,000 TCR beta sequences at a false discovery rate of 0.05 in a later analysis. Correlated functional status among segregating V segments might reflect linkage disequilibrium, but an unknown experimental factor could not be ruled out. A further reported finding was that TCR beta sequences accurately predicted the HLA-A and HLA-B alleles for most subjects in the first cohort. Because HLA typing was unavailable for some donors at each locus, only the typed subset was used in association tests. When HLA alleles, especially DR and DQ, strongly co-occurred, TCR associations were difficult to assign to individual alleles. In an earlier analysis of several hundred of the donors, most TCR beta V segments were observed in productive rearrangements about 87% or about 30% of the time, broadly matching IMGT annotations. A cluster of highly shared sequence variants was judged likely to be a technical artifact of the sequencing pipeline. The only immune exposure information available for the cohort was CMV serostatus. Because the 87-base-pair reads could not distinguish some IMGT-functional V segments, including TRBV6-2 and TRBV6-3, those segments were excluded. Most TCR sequences were observed very rarely across donors, whereas some public TCRs were present in many individuals. Compared with the 666-donor mean, donors in an Asian-associated ancestry cluster had fewer N-insertions in productive TCRs, according to a later genetic analysis. The earlier analysis of nearly 600 of the donors excluded roughly 17 rarely observed V segments, including chromosome 9 orphons, because counts were too low. Cytomegalovirus status was reported to be diagnosed by the classifier with high specificity and sensitivity in both the original and validation cohorts. In a later analysis, HLA-associated TCR beta chains were found to be more clonally expanded and to have lower generation probabilities than equally common non-associated chains. An association between a missense DCLRE1C variant and V-gene and J-gene trimming of TCR beta chains was found in a later genetic analysis and replicated in an independent cohort. Presence/absence analyses assumed roughly uniform sequencing depth across donors, an assumption that may not hold. According to a later analysis, parvovirus B19, influenza, CMV and Epstein-Barr virus appeared linked to several top co-occurrence clusters. A later analysis found that most CMV-associated TCR beta chains appeared HLA-restricted, with HLA associations seemingly driven largely by CMV exposure. The study gave a list of over 150 TCR beta chains associated with cytomegalovirus. The cohort was sequenced for TCR beta chains only, and without alpha or paired-chain data the features that could be detected were limited. A few of the identified cytomegalovirus-associated TCR beta chains were confirmed in vitro to be specific for cytomegalovirus antigens.

The cohort comprised 666 healthy bone marrow donors. At the time of sampling, every cohort member was nominally healthy, though immune exposures that went unrecorded were likely present. The donor tested CMV seropositive and was one of the 289 seropositive cohort members. Every donor gave a peripheral blood sample, and the peripheral blood mononuclear cells from that sample were used for TCR beta sequencing. The Qiagen DNeasy Blood Extraction Kit was used to extract genomic DNA from the blood cell samples. To prepare the library, the immunoSEQ multiplex PCR assay was applied. For the multiplex PCR, a mixture combining 60 forward primers for TCR Vbeta segments and 13 reverse primers for TCR Jbeta segments was used. Amplification of the CDR3 region of rearranged TCR beta genes was performed with a multiplex PCR assay on genomic DNA. The amplified TCR beta libraries were sequenced on the Illumina HiSeq System as 87-base-pair reads. For the original study's pipeline: In a later analysis, 80 million or so unique TCR beta chains were counted across the roughly 670 repertoires, and around 10 million of these chains were shared by at least two donors. A nearest-neighbor algorithm error-corrected the raw reads and collapsed the reads into unique sequences, merging closely related sequences to remove PCR and sequencing errors. To assign V, D and J gene segments, CDR3 sequences were aligned to IMGT reference sequences. For a sequence to be retained, a match of at least six nucleotides to both a V gene segment and a J gene segment was required. Rearrangements were called productive when the CDR3 lacked stop codons and stayed in frame with V and J; all others were non-productive. Following IMGT convention, CDR3 was defined as the stretch from the second conserved V-encoded cysteine up to the conserved J-encoded phenylalanine. The earlier analysis of some 550 of the donors excluded any sequence lacking an unambiguous match to a single V gene segment. An earlier analysis of under 750 of the donors called V segments functional above 56.7% productive rearrangements and segregating when the between-donor standard deviation exceeded 5%. A statistical classification framework was built for diagnosing cytomegalovirus status from the catalog of TCR beta chain sequences. V and J gene assignment, in a later analysis, came from comparing TCR nucleotide sequences with IMGT/GENE-DB human TR gene sequences. A later analysis assigned CDR3 sequences and most-parsimonious VDJ recombination scenarios with the TCRdist pipeline. In a later analysis, each TCR beta chain was defined by its CDR3 amino acid sequence together with its V-gene family, and reads lacking a unique V-gene family were excluded. A later analysis removed 600 or so highly shared, low-generation-probability nucleotide sequences to deal with suspected cross-contamination and a sequencing artifact. In a later analysis, a clonal expansion index for each public chain was calculated from normalized within-repertoire ranks of inferred template counts. In a later analysis, generation probabilities were computed with a VDJ recombination model fitted to out-of-frame rearrangements, and the resulting probabilities were checked against IGoR. In a later analysis, TCR-TCR, TCR-HLA and TCR-CMV co-occurrence was scored with hypergeometric tests, and a repertoire-size bias correction was applied to TCR pairs. A later analysis estimated false discovery rates by permuting HLA or CMV assignments 20 times. A later analysis grouped co-occurring TCRs with DBSCAN, adding TCRdist sequence similarity when clustering within HLA-allele-positive subsets. For co-occurrence clustering, repertoires with fewer than 30,000 or more than 120,000 public chains were excluded, along with four or five repertoires with anomalous nucleotide sharing. Sourced from immuneACCESS, this table was stored by TCRdb with only in-frame sequences that have V and J called. A share of the clones is absent; for the studies checked, an unresolved V gene accounts for under half, and the remainder has no known explanation. V and J calls and clone size come straight from that table; D and trimming were deduced from the DNA. The table for this sample lists tens of thousands of clones; approximately 60% of them were counted only once. The top ten clonotypes cover 20% to 25% of the sample.

Concerning this clone: The antigen this receptor binds is unknown. Base qualities are not provided; no much larger clone lies one nucleotide away.

The CDR3 runs 13 amino acids, cysteine and phenylalanine included. The retained sequence is limited to the CDR3, 39 bases, with the frame set at the first base. CDR1 is given as LNHNV and CDR2 as YYDKDF, both from the germline V gene (reference sequence). The germline V and J ends show losses of 0 bases and 8 bases respectively, and no gene match explains 1 base of the junction. The material sequenced was PBMCs. The sequence is built from TRBV15 and TRBJ1-1, with 9 bases aligning to TRBD1. This clonotype was sampled from a woman aged 50 to 60 in good health and CMV-seropositive. The CDR3 protein sequence reads: CATSRDTGGEAFF. The bases read TGTGCCACCAGCAGAGATACAGGGGGCGAAGCTTTCTTT.